These 15 T cell receptor beta chains were sequenced from one sample in a study of siplizumab effects on memory and regulatory T cells. Sequencing was performed with immunoSEQ multiplex PCR; in TCRdb, only in-frame clones are kept and a portion is missing. The sample gives about 100,000 clones, 94% of which show up once; under 0.7% is in the top ten. The sequencing sample was made of Tregs sorted from blood. The receptor source for this set is a human donor in good health.

This chain links TRBV5-1 with TRBJ2-1; D possibly corresponds to TRBD1 (5 bases). This CDR3 has 13 amino acids. Germline V gene sequence: CDR1 SGHRS, CDR2 YFSETQ. Trimming took off 6 bases at V and 6 bases at J, with 13 bases between the two ends. The CDR3 nucleotides are TGCGCCAGCATCGATTTTGGGGCCAATGAGCAGTTCTTC. This sequence encodes CASIDFGANEQFF.

V is TRBV5-1 and J is TRBJ2-2; a possible D gene is TRBD1 (5 bases). The CDR3 sequence is 18 residues long. CDR1 SGHRS and CDR2 YFSETQ come from the germline V gene. Trimming removed 4 bases at V and 0 bases at J, with 19 bases between. The CDR3 protein is CASSIHNRRGANTGELFF. The CDR3 coding sequence is TGCGCCAGCAGCATTCATAACAGAAGGGGCGCGAACACCGGGGAGCTGTTTTTT.

The V and J genes are TRBV6-1 and TRBJ2-3, with 8 nucleotides matching TRBD2. The CDR3 runs to 15 residues. Trimming took 5 bases from V and 6 from J; bases not matched to a gene: 10. Germline V gene sequence: CDR1 MNHNS, CDR2 SASEGT. The CDR3 protein is CASSRSGTRGDTQYF. The CDR3 region has the DNA TGTGCCAGCAGTCGGTCCGGGACTAGAGGGGATACGCAGTATTTT.

The chain uses TRBV5-1 and TRBJ1-1, with D possibly TRBD1 on 6 matching bases. Trimming cost V 4 bases and J 4 bases, with 20 bases left between them. CDR1 and CDR2 (germline): SGHRS, YFSETQ. This CDR3 has 16 residues. The CDR3 DNA is TGCGCCAGCAGCCTGGGGGGGACAAACTGGGCCACTGAAGCTTTCTTT. This codes for CASSLGGTNWATEAFF.

The chain combines TRBV28 with TRBJ1-2; D not resolved. CDR1 is MDHEN and CDR2 is SYDVKM in the germline V gene. The length of the CDR3 is 13 residues. V was clipped by 3 bases and J by 6 bases, with 11 bases between them. The chain's CDR3 is CASSFVLGNGYTF. CDR3 nucleotide sequence: TGTGCCAGCAGTTTCGTTTTAGGGAATGGCTACACCTTC.

The chain links TRBV19 to TRBJ2-2, with D tentatively TRBD2 (5 bases). CDR1 and CDR2 from the germline V gene are LNHDA and SQIVND (reference sequence). The ends were cut back, 4 bases at V and 7 bases at J, with 7 bases in the middle. CDR3 length: 12 amino acids. CDR3 nucleotides: TGTGCCAGTAGTAGGAGGATCGGGGAGCTGTTTTTT. Its translation: CASSRRIGELFF.

This chain links TRBV9 with TRBJ2-3, with D unclear. Per germline, CDR1 SGDLS and CDR2 YYNGEE. The length of the CDR3 is 14 residues. The germline V and J ends were trimmed by 2 bases and 0 bases, with 7 bases remaining between them. CDR3 coding DNA: TGTGCCAGCAGCGTGTCCCCTAGCACAGATACGCAGTATTTT. Its protein is CASSVSPSTDTQYF.

The rearrangement uses TRBV7-8 and TRBJ2-5; D gene uncertain. Germline CDR1 reads SGHVS; CDR2 reads FQNEAQ. V lost 4 bases and J 10 bases, leaving 16 bases between the germline ends. The CDR3 has 13 residues. CDR3 sequence reads: CASSYSIETGQYF. The CDR3 bases are TGTGCCAGCAGCTACAGTATAGAGACGGGCCAGTACTTC.

Of note for this clone: The junction departs from germline at one end; a sequencing error may be responsible. The chain couples TRBV18 to TRBJ2-7; possible D gene TRBD1, 5 bases. Germline V lookup: CDR1 KGHSH, CDR2 LQKENI. The CDR3 runs to 13 residues. The CDR3 DNA sequence: TGTGCCAGCTCACCCCTCGACAGAGGCGAGCAGTGCTTC. Translating it yields CASSPLDRGEQCF.

The chain joins TRBV5-8 to TRBJ1-1; D is uncertain. CDR3 size: 15 residues. V lost 0 bases to trimming and J lost 4 bases, with 13 bases between them. CDR1 SGHTS and CDR2 YDEGEE come from the germline V gene. The CDR3 here is CASSLVGSRSTEAFF. CDR3 coding DNA: TGTGCCAGCAGCTTGGTCGGATCAAGGAGCACTGAAGCTTTCTTT. The full variable domain, completed using reference TRBV5-8 and TRBJ1-1, is EAGVTQSPTHLIKTRGQQATLRCSPISGHTSVYWYQQALGLGLQFLLWYDEGEERNRGNFPPRFSGRQFPNYSSELNVNALELEDSALYLCASSLVGSRSTEAFFGQGTRLTVV.

The chain uses TRBV6-6 and TRBJ1-3; D remains ambiguous. The V end was cut by 0 bases, the J end by 1 base, with 4 bases between. Germline CDR1 MNHNY, CDR2 SVGAGI (reference sequence). CDR3 length: 14 residues. This CDR3 is CASSYSRSGNTIYF. The CDR3 DNA reads as TGTGCCAGCAGTTACTCGAGATCTGGAAACACCATATATTTT.

V usage is TRBV27 and J usage is TRBJ2-2; D tentatively reads TRBD1 or TRBD2 (5 bases each). Trimming removed 6 bases at V and 8 bases at J, with 16 bases between. There are 14 residues in the CDR3. CDR1 and CDR2 (germline): MNHEY, SMNVEV (reference sequence). This chain's CDR3 is CASRWTSTGGELFF. CDR3 nucleotides: TGTGCCAGCAGATGGACTTCCACAGGAGGGGAGCTGTTTTTT.

A word on this clone: At one boundary the junction diverges from the germline segment, which might be a read error. J is TRBJ2-1 and V is TRBV20-1; D is unclear. The CDR3 consists of 11 residues. Germline V lookup: CDR1 DFQATT, CDR2 SNEGSKA (reference sequence). This chain's CDR3 is CSARAQLVGIF. The CDR3 DNA is TGCAGTGCTAGAGCGCAGCTAGTAGGAATCTTC.

The count of this clone is one. The chain uses TRBV6-5 and TRBJ2-5; either TRBD1 or TRBD2 may supply D (6 bases each). V lost 11 bases, J lost 2 bases, and 21 bases lay in between. This CDR3 spans 15 amino acids. The V gene's germline CDR1 is MNHEY and CDR2 SVGAGI. CDR3 in DNA: TGTGCCTGTAGGGGGGCGGGGACGGCACAAGAGACCCAGTACTTC. Translated, it gives CACRGAGTAQETQYF.

The chain carries TRBV30 and TRBJ1-1; TRBD1 might be the D (5 bases). This CDR3 contains 13 residues. The V gene's germline CDR1 is GTSNPN and CDR2 SVGIG (reference sequence). V lost 5 bases, J lost 0 bases, and 10 bases lay in between. The CDR3 protein is CAWDRTMNTEAFF. The CDR3 DNA reads TGTGCCTGGGACAGAACTATGAACACTGAAGCTTTCTTT.